This T cell receptor beta chain derives from a study of shared clonotypes between healthy human individuals. Study-level information: Aged between 18 and 49, the donors were two women and three men. Whole-study results and caveats: Compared with memory subsets, naive subsets generally had larger estimated richness. Clonotype sharing among donors was thought likely to change with sequencing depth.

Data came from immunoSEQ multiplex PCR; TCRdb stores just in-frame clones and leaves some out. The sample shows 1.6 million or so clones, roughly 95% of them seen only once. As regards this clone: Its antigen remains unidentified.

This TCR was sampled from a man aged 25-40 years in good health. Material: naive CD4+ T cells sorted from blood. Documented subset: CD45RA+ positively selected.

This CDR3 is CASSPQLSGAPNEQFF. Here the CDR3 DNA reads TGTGCCAGCAGCCCTCAATTGAGCGGGGCCCCCAATGAGCAGTTCTTC. This sequence joins TRBV14 and TRBJ2-1; 7 bases match TRBD2. Germline loops: CDR1 SGHDN, CDR2 FVKESK. Unmatched junction bases numbered 12, after V lost 4 bases and J lost 6 bases. The CDR3 totals 16 residues.